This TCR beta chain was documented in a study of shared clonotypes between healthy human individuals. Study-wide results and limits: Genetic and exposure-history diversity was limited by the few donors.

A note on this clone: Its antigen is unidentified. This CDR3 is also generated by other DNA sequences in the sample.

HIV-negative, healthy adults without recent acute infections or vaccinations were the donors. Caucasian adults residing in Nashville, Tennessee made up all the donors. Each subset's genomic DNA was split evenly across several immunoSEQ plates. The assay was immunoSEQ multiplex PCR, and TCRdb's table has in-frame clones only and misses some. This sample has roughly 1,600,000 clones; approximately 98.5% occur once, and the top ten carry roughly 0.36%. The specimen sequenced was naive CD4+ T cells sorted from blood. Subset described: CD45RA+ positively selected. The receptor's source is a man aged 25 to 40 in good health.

CDR3 sequence: CASSLGQNTEAFF. CDR3 nucleotides: TGTGCCAGCAGTTTGGGACAGAACACTGAAGCTTTCTTT. The chain couples TRBV2 to TRBJ1-1; a weak D match, TRBD1 (6 bases). The CDR3 length is 13 residues. The V end was cut by 5 bases, the J end by 1 base, with 8 bases between. Per germline, CDR1 SNHLY and CDR2 FYNNEI.